These 21 T cell receptor beta chains share one sample of origin, sequenced in a study of T cell responses to AZD1222 COVID-19 vaccine. Sequenced by immunoSEQ multiplex PCR; TCRdb stores in-frame clones only, minus some. The sample lists around 140,000 clones; almost 95% were seen once. The sequencing here drew on peripheral blood, taken 28 days after the second AZD1222 dose. These receptors were taken from an adult who received the AZD1222 COVID-19 vaccine.

The chain carries TRBV11-2 and TRBJ1-1, with D perhaps matching TRBD1 (6 bases). This CDR3 has 16 amino acids. Between the trimmed V and J ends, which lost 5 bases and 0 bases, there was a span of 16 bases. Germline V gene lookup returns CDR1 SGHAT and CDR2 FQNNGV. CDR3 amino acids: CASSQKTGAMNTEAFF. The CDR3, as DNA: TGTGCCAGCAGCCAAAAGACAGGAGCCATGAACACTGAAGCTTTCTTT.

The V call is TRBV27, the J call TRBJ2-4; TRBD2 matches at 8 bases. From germline, CDR1 is MNHEY and CDR2 SMNVEV (reference sequence). The V and J ends lost 7 bases and 9 bases, in that order; junction bases with no gene match: 14. CDR3 size: 15 residues. The CDR3 DNA is TGTGCCAGCAATCGCGGGGGGTCCGGACCTATCATTCAGTACTTC. Translated: CASNRGGSGPIIQYF.

A few counts support this clone. This sequence joins TRBV28 and TRBJ2-4; D not certain. The germline V gene encodes CDR1 MDHEN and CDR2 SYDVKM. The germline V and J ends were trimmed by 6 bases and 3 bases, with 9 bases remaining between them. CDR3 length: 13 amino acids. DNA for the CDR3: TGTGCCAGCAGGGCCCCGGGCAAAAACATTCAGTACTTC. Translating gives CASRAPGKNIQYF.

DNA for the CDR3: TGTGCCAGCAGCCAAGTTAAAGCAACTAATGAAAAACTGTTTTTT. Amino acids: CASSQVKATNEKLFF. The chain links TRBV14 to TRBJ1-4; D uncertain. CDR1 and CDR2 (germline): SGHDN, FVKESK. Trimming removed 1 base from V and 0 bases from J, with 6 bases in between. This CDR3 region has 15 residues.

The chain has TRBV30 and TRBJ1-1, with D possibly TRBD1 on 6 matching bases. The CDR3 consists of 14 residues. The germline gives CDR1 GTSNPN, CDR2 SVGIG (reference sequence). Trimming took off 4 bases at V and 0 bases at J, with 12 bases between the two ends. The CDR3 DNA is TGTGCCTGGAAACAGGGCAGCATGAACACTGAAGCTTTCTTT. It specifies CAWKQGSMNTEAFF.

The rearrangement links TRBV4-1 to TRBJ2-7; TRBD2 agrees at 8 bases. The V gene's germline CDR1 is MGHRA and CDR2 YSYEKL. CDR3 length: 18 amino acids. Trimming took 3 bases from V and 3 from J; bases not matched to a gene: 16. Written as DNA, the CDR3 is TGCGCCAGCAGCCAGTATGGCCCACGAGGGCGGGGGGACTACGAGCAGTACTTC. Residues: CASSQYGPRGRGDYEQYF.

The chain combines TRBV29-1 with TRBJ1-1, with D maybe TRBD1 (6 bases). The V end was cut by 7 bases, the J end by 5 bases, with 23 bases between. CDR1 is SQVTM, CDR2 ANQGSEA, per germline. The CDR3 totals 15 residues. The CDR3 spells CSAQIQGDGGTEAFF. In DNA, the CDR3 is TGCAGCGCCCAAATACAGGGAGATGGGGGGACTGAAGCTTTCTTT.

Worth noting for this clone: This likely comes from a read error, as the CDR3 has no conserved phenylalanine or tryptophan at its end. The DNA is left out, because the CDR3 cannot be placed on it with certainty; the CDR3 is given as TCRdb lists it. This sequence joins TRBV12-1 and TRBJ2-7; the DNA was not compared with TRBD1, the D call given in the table. TRBV12-1 is designated a pseudogene. The CDR3 length equals 8 residues, ends included. The CDR3 here is CASSPGAR.

The CDR3 is CAIRENSNQPQHF. The CDR3 DNA follows: TGTGCCATCAGGGAAAATAGCAATCAGCCCCAGCATTTT. The chain has TRBV10-3 and TRBJ1-5; no clear D gene. V was trimmed by 6 bases and J by 0 bases, leaving 6 bases between them. Germline CDR1 and CDR2: ENHRY and SYGVKD. The CDR3 loop spans 13 amino acids.

The rearrangement links TRBV18 to TRBJ2-1; D may match TRBD1 or TRBD2 (5 bases each). Looked up from germline, CDR1 is KGHSH and CDR2 is LQKENI. The CDR3 is 17 residues long. Trimming left V 1 base short and J 5 bases short, with 18 bases between. The CDR3 nucleotides read TGTGCCAGCTCACCACGCGGCGGGCCCGGGGCCAACAATGAGCAGTTCTTC. It is translated as CASSPRGGPGANNEQFF.

V gene TRBV3-1 (or the pseudogene TRBV3-2) combines with J gene TRBJ2-7, with D possibly being TRBD2 (5 bases). Germline V lookup: CDR1 LGHDT, CDR2 YNNKEL (reference sequence). V shed 2 bases and J shed 0 bases, with 8 bases lying between them. This CDR3 spans 14 amino acids. CDR3 region: CASSQPGSSYEQYF. The CDR3 bases are TGTGCCAGCAGCCAACCGGGGAGCTCCTACGAGCAGTACTTC.

The chain has TRBV12-5 and TRBJ2-5; D gene unclear. The CDR3 sequence is 13 residues long. With 2 bases removed from V and 8 bases from J, the gap between germline ends came to 12 bases. Germline values: CDR1 LGHNT, CDR2 FRNRAP. The CDR3, as DNA: TGTGCTAGTGGTTTGTCTGGGATAGGAACCCAGTACTTC. Its protein product is CASGLSGIGTQYF. Full variable domain (missing parts from reference TRBV12-5 and TRBJ2-5): DARVTQTPRHKVTEMGQEVTMRCQPILGHNTVFWYRQTMMQGLELLAYFRNRAPLDDSGMPKDRFSAEMPDATLATLKIQPSEPRDSAVYFCASGLSGIGTQYFGPGTRLLVL.

V and J are TRBV10-3 and TRBJ2-7; the D gene is possibly TRBD2 (6 bases). The CDR3 extends over 12 amino acids. Germline CDR1 is ENHRY and CDR2 is SYGVKD. V was trimmed by 8 bases and J by 6 bases, leaving 14 bases between them. CDR3 DNA sequence: TGTGCCATCTTGGGGGGTGGAGGCGAGCAGTACTTC. Translating gives CAILGGGGEQYF.

CDR3 DNA sequence: TGTGCTAGTGGTTTGGTACAGGGTCGGGACACCGGGGAGCTGTTTTTT. This gives the protein CASGLVQGRDTGELFF. The rearrangement joins TRBV12-5 to TRBJ2-2; D possibly corresponds to TRBD1 (6 bases). Germline CDR1 is LGHNT and CDR2 is FRNRAP. This CDR3 has 16 residues. The germline V and J ends were trimmed by 0 bases and 3 bases, with 11 bases remaining between them.

The rearrangement links TRBV28 to TRBJ1-3; 8 nucleotides match TRBD1. V lost 5 bases, J lost 4 bases, and 7 bases stayed unmatched. The CDR3 totals 15 residues. Germline V gene sequence: CDR1 MDHEN, CDR2 SYDVKM. This chain's CDR3 is CASSADRGFGNTIYF. The CDR3 DNA sequence: TGTGCCAGCAGTGCCGACAGGGGATTCGGAAACACCATATATTTT.

This rearrangement joins TRBV4-3 to TRBJ1-4; D is possibly TRBD1 (5 bases). This CDR3 comprises 17 residues. Germline lookup yields CDR1 LGHNA and CDR2 YSLEER. V gave up 0 bases and J gave up 6 bases, with 17 bases separating them. The CDR3 DNA reads TGCGCCAGCAGCCAAGAGGGGGGACGAAGGTTGGATGAAAAACTGTTTTTT. Amino acids: CASSQEGGRRLDEKLFF.

The chain carries TRBV6-5 and TRBJ1-1; the match to TRBD1 covers 7 bases. The V gene end was trimmed by 6 bases and the J gene end by 0 bases; junction bases not matched to a gene: 4. Germline V gene data show CDR1 as MNHEY and CDR2 as SVGAGI. The CDR3 runs 14 residues. CDR3 DNA: TGTGCCAGCAGCCAACAGGGGATGAACACTGAAGCTTTCTTT. This encodes CASSQQGMNTEAFF.

CDR3 in DNA: TGCGCCAGCAGCAGCGGGGATTATAGCAATCAGCCCCAGCATTTT. Its translation is CASSSGDYSNQPQHF. This chain connects TRBV5-1 to TRBJ1-5; D is uncertain. Germline V lookup: CDR1 SGHRS, CDR2 YFSETQ. The CDR3 loop spans 15 amino acids. V was clipped by 4 bases and J by 0 bases, with 11 bases between them.

This chain joins TRBV4-1 and TRBJ2-5; 9 bases match TRBD2. Looked up from germline, CDR1 is MGHRA and CDR2 is YSYEKL. Trimming cost V 4 bases and J 5 bases; bases outside gene matches: 11. This CDR3 spans 16 amino acids. The CDR3 DNA is TGCGCCAGCAGCCCCGTGCAGGCTAGCGGGACGGAGACCCAGTACTTC. Protein product: CASSPVQASGTETQYF.

The V call is TRBV19, the J call TRBJ2-7; 7 bases fit TRBD2. J gave up 5 bases and V 5 bases, and 9 bases lay outside the gene matches. Germline CDR1 is LNHDA and CDR2 is SQIVND (reference sequence). The CDR3 is 14 residues long. CDR3 protein: CASSLKTSIDEQYF. The CDR3 coding sequence is TGTGCCAGTAGTTTAAAGACTAGCATTGACGAGCAGTACTTC. Looking up the rest from reference TRBV19 and TRBJ2-7 gives the full variable domain: DGGITQSPKYLFRKEGQNVTLSCEQNLNHDAMYWYRQDPGQGLRLIYYSQIVNDFQKGDIAEGYSVSREKKESFPLTVTSAQKNPTAFYLCASSLKTSIDEQYFGPGTRLTVT.

The rearrangement joins TRBV7-9 to TRBJ2-1, with 10 bases that match TRBD1. Germline values: CDR1 SEHNR, CDR2 FQNEAQ (reference sequence). The CDR3 runs 15 residues. J was trimmed by 7 bases and V by 4 bases; bases with no gene match: 7. In DNA, the CDR3 is TGTGCCAGCAGCTATGACAGGGGGCTGGGGAATGAGCAGTTCTTC. Translating it yields CASSYDRGLGNEQFF.